Listed below are T cell receptor beta chains from one sample, sequenced in a study of T cell responses to AZD1222 COVID-19 vaccine. TCRdb's copy holds only in-frame clones and misses some; the assay was immunoSEQ multiplex PCR. This sample has 150,000 or so clones, with roughly nine tenths found just once. The input for sequencing was peripheral blood, taken 28 days after the second AZD1222 dose. The receptors derive from an adult who received the AZD1222 COVID-19 vaccine. CDR3s include the opening cysteine and the closing phenylalanine or tryptophan. The D gene is left open where the match is weak. Expanded clones get a size class; other rows say once, few or many, or leave the size out.

v_call: TRBV5-5
d_call: TRBD1
j_call: TRBJ1-2
clone_size: .
cdr3_nt: TGTGCCAGCAGCTTGGACAGGGGGTACACCTTC
cdr3_aa: CASSLDRGYTF

v_call: TRBV30
d_call: .
j_call: TRBJ1-5
clone_size: .
cdr3_nt: TGTGCCTGGAGTGGCGCAGGGAGTGGTCAGCCCCAGCATTTT
cdr3_aa: CAWSGAGSGQPQHF

v_call: TRBV9
d_call: .
j_call: TRBJ1-2
clone_size: .
cdr3_nt: TGTGCCAGCAGCAGGGGCAGCGGACCCGGGAGGGGCTACACCTTC
cdr3_aa: CASSRGSGPGRGYTF

v_call: TRBV7-2
d_call: TRBD1
j_call: TRBJ1-6
clone_size: medium-sized
cdr3_nt: TGTGCCAGCAGCTTAGTCGGCAGGGGGGATTCACCCCTCCACTTT
cdr3_aa: CASSLVGRGDSPLHF

v_call: TRBV3-1/TRBV3-2
d_call: .
j_call: TRBJ1-1
clone_size: .
cdr3_nt: TGTGCCAGCAGCCAAGAGGCAGAAGGATCTGAAGCTTTCTTT
cdr3_aa: CASSQEAEGSEAFF

v_call: TRBV19
d_call: .
j_call: TRBJ1-4
clone_size: once
cdr3_nt: TGTGCCAGTAGTATTGATTCGGGGGTCGTTGTTTTGAGAAAAACTGTTTTT
cdr3_aa: CASSIDSGVVVLRKTVF

v_call: TRBV7-2
d_call: TRBD1
j_call: TRBJ1-5
clone_size: .
cdr3_nt: TGTGCCAGCAGCTCCGACAGGGTCAGTCAGCCCCAGCATTTT
cdr3_aa: CASSSDRVSQPQHF

v_call: TRBV9
d_call: .
j_call: TRBJ2-1
clone_size: .
cdr3_nt: TGTGCCAGCAGCGTAGGAGACTTCCGGGATGAGCAGTTCTTC
cdr3_aa: CASSVGDFRDEQFF

v_call: TRBV18
d_call: .
j_call: TRBJ1-2
clone_size: .
cdr3_nt: TGTGCCAGCTCACTCGGATACGAACTAACTAACTATGGCTACACCTTC
cdr3_aa: CASSLGYELTNYGYTF

v_call: TRBV2
d_call: .
j_call: TRBJ1-6
clone_size: .
cdr3_nt: TGTGCCAGCAGGGGTCTGAATTCACCCCTCCACTTT
cdr3_aa: CASRGLNSPLHF

v_call: TRBV7-8
d_call: .
j_call: TRBJ2-2
clone_size: .
cdr3_nt: TGTGCCAGCAGCGACTCAGTCGGGGAGCTGTTTTTT
cdr3_aa: CASSDSVGELFF

v_call: TRBV5-8
d_call: .
j_call: TRBJ1-5
clone_size: .
cdr3_nt: TGTGCCAGCAGCTACTCCGGGGATTACAATCAGCCCCAGCATTTT
cdr3_aa: CASSYSGDYNQPQHF

v_call: TRBV29-1
d_call: .
j_call: TRBJ2-7
clone_size: .
cdr3_nt: TGCAGCGAGAGATTATTCGAGCAGTACTTC
cdr3_aa: CSERLFEQYF

v_call: TRBV4-3
d_call: TRBD2
j_call: TRBJ2-5
clone_size: .
cdr3_nt: TGCGCCAGCAGCCCGGGACTAGCGGAAGAGACCCAGTACTTC
cdr3_aa: CASSPGLAEETQYF

v_call: TRBV7-9
d_call: .
j_call: TRBJ1-4
clone_size: .
cdr3_nt: TGTGCCAGCAGCAAGCTTGAGACTAATGAAAAACTGTTTTTT
cdr3_aa: CASSKLETNEKLFF

v_call: TRBV4-1
d_call: .
j_call: TRBJ2-7
clone_size: .
cdr3_nt: TGCGCCAGCAGCCAAGGTCAACAAGGGGGGGACCTTTCCTACGAGCAGTACTTC
cdr3_aa: CASSQGQQGGDLSYEQYF

v_call: TRBV30
d_call: .
j_call: TRBJ1-5
clone_size: .
cdr3_nt: TGTGCCTGGAGTTACTCCCAAAATCAGCCCCAGCATTTT
cdr3_aa: CAWSYSQNQPQHF

v_call: TRBV5-1
d_call: .
j_call: TRBJ2-1
clone_size: .
cdr3_nt: TGCGCCAGCAGCTCCCTCCAAAACAATGAGCAGTTCTTC
cdr3_aa: CASSSLQNNEQFF

v_call: TRBV19
d_call: TRBD1
j_call: TRBJ1-2
clone_size: .
cdr3_nt: TGTGCCAGTAGTCCTATGACAGGGGTGGACTATGGCTACACCTTC
cdr3_aa: CASSPMTGVDYGYTF

v_call: TRBV14
d_call: .
j_call: TRBJ1-2
clone_size: .
cdr3_nt: TGTGCCAGCAGCTTCATCTCGGATCTTGGCTACACCTTC
cdr3_aa: CASSFISDLGYTF

v_call: TRBV15
d_call: TRBD2
j_call: TRBJ2-3
clone_size: once
cdr3_nt: TGTGCCACCAGCAGAGGCAGACTAGCGGGGGGAGATACGCAGTATTTT
cdr3_aa: CATSRGRLAGGDTQYF

v_call: TRBV24-1
d_call: TRBD2
j_call: TRBJ2-1
clone_size: .
cdr3_nt: TGTGCCACCAGTGATTTCGGATTAGCGGGAGGGCCTGGGAGCAATGAGCAGTTCTTC
cdr3_aa: CATSDFGLAGGPGSNEQFF

v_call: TRBV30
d_call: .
j_call: TRBJ2-7
clone_size: .
cdr3_nt: TGTGCCTGGAGTGTACCAGGGTCCTACGAGCAGTACTTC
cdr3_aa: CAWSVPGSYEQYF

v_call: TRBV4-1
d_call: TRBD1
j_call: TRBJ1-2
clone_size: once
cdr3_nt: TGCGCCAGCAGCTCTGGGACAGGGGGCGACTATGGCTACACCTTC
cdr3_aa: CASSSGTGGDYGYTF

v_call: TRBV10-3
d_call: .
j_call: TRBJ1-1
clone_size: .
cdr3_nt: TGTGCCTCCACCGACAGGTTGAACACTGAAGCTTTCTTT
cdr3_aa: CASTDRLNTEAFF

v_call: TRBV2
d_call: .
j_call: TRBJ1-1
clone_size: .
cdr3_nt: TGTGCCAGCAGTGAAGCGCCGGCTTTCTTT
cdr3_aa: CASSEAPAFF

v_call: TRBV19
d_call: TRBD1
j_call: TRBJ2-7
clone_size: .
cdr3_nt: TGTGCCAGTAGTATAGATGGGACAGGCCCCCTCTACGAGCAGTACTTC
cdr3_aa: CASSIDGTGPLYEQYF

v_call: TRBV6-5
d_call: .
j_call: TRBJ2-7
clone_size: .
cdr3_nt: TGTGCCAGCAGTTCGCGAATCACCGACGAGCAGTACTTC
cdr3_aa: CASSSRITDEQYF

v_call: TRBV9
d_call: TRBD2
j_call: TRBJ2-1
clone_size: .
cdr3_nt: TGTGCCAGCAGCGTAGCTACTGGACTAGCGGGAGCAATTGAGCAGTTCTTC
cdr3_aa: CASSVATGLAGAIEQFF

v_call: TRBV19
d_call: .
j_call: TRBJ1-2
clone_size: .
cdr3_nt: TGTGCCAGTAGTATGCTCTCCGGGTCCGGTGGCTACACCTTC
cdr3_aa: CASSMLSGSGGYTF

v_call: TRBV11-3
d_call: .
j_call: TRBJ2-7
clone_size: once
cdr3_nt: TGTGCCAGCAGCTTAGCCCGGCAGGGTACCGAGCAGTACTTC
cdr3_aa: CASSLARQGTEQYF

v_call: TRBV19
d_call: TRBD1
j_call: TRBJ1-2
clone_size: .
cdr3_nt: TGTGCCAGTAGTACATCGACAGGGGATGGCTACACCTTC
cdr3_aa: CASSTSTGDGYTF

v_call: TRBV7-2
d_call: .
j_call: TRBJ1-2
clone_size: .
cdr3_nt: TGTGCCAGCAGCTTAGCGGGGGGGATATATGGCTACACCTTC
cdr3_aa: CASSLAGGIYGYTF

v_call: TRBV5-5
d_call: TRBD1
j_call: TRBJ1-1
clone_size: .
cdr3_nt: TGTGCCAGCAGCTTGGAGCCAGGGGGGACTGAAGCTTTCTTT
cdr3_aa: CASSLEPGGTEAFF

v_call: TRBV30
d_call: TRBD1
j_call: TRBJ1-2
clone_size: .
cdr3_nt: TGTGCCTGGAGTGCCGACAGGGGGCTCTTCCTTATAGGGCCCTACACCTTC
cdr3_aa: CAWSADRGLFLIGPYTF

v_call: TRBV7-2
d_call: .
j_call: TRBJ2-5
clone_size: .
cdr3_nt: TGTGCCAGCAGCCTGGGTGGGGCCGGGGGAGAGACCCAGTACTTC
cdr3_aa: CASSLGGAGGETQYF

v_call: TRBV12-5
d_call: .
j_call: TRBJ1-1
clone_size: .
cdr3_nt: TGTGCTAGTGGTTTGGTACGGAGAGGCGCTTTCTTT
cdr3_aa: CASGLVRRGAFF

v_call: TRBV29-1
d_call: TRBD2
j_call: TRBJ2-7
clone_size: .
cdr3_nt: TGCAGCGTTGAAGATCGGTTCGGGGCTTGGCGGGGGGCTTACTTGCAGTACTTC
cdr3_aa: CSVEDRFGAWRGAYLQYF

v_call: TRBV6-6
d_call: TRBD1
j_call: TRBJ1-6
clone_size: once
cdr3_nt: TGTGCCAGCAGCGACAGGGACCGCCAGGGTAATTCACCCCTCCACTTT
cdr3_aa: CASSDRDRQGNSPLHF

v_call: TRBV18
d_call: TRBD1
j_call: TRBJ1-1
clone_size: once
cdr3_nt: TGTGCCAGCTCACCGCAGGGGGGGAGCACTGAAGCTTTCTTT
cdr3_aa: CASSPQGGSTEAFF

v_call: TRBV7-2
d_call: .
j_call: TRBJ2-5
clone_size: .
cdr3_nt: TGTGCCAGCAGCTTACGGTGGAGGGGGGATAAAGAGACCCAGTACTTC
cdr3_aa: CASSLRWRGDKETQYF

v_call: TRBV6-5
d_call: .
j_call: TRBJ2-2
clone_size: .
cdr3_nt: TGTGCCAGCCGGACATTCGGGGAGCTGTTTTTT
cdr3_aa: CASRTFGELFF

v_call: TRBV9
d_call: .
j_call: TRBJ1-1
clone_size: .
cdr3_nt: TGTGCCAGCAGCGTAAGGGGGGGAACCTTGAACACTGAAGCTTTCTTT
cdr3_aa: CASSVRGGTLNTEAFF

v_call: TRBV5-4
d_call: .
j_call: TRBJ1-4
clone_size: .
cdr3_nt: TGTGCCAGCAGCTTTGGTGGGCGCGAAAAACTGTTTTTT
cdr3_aa: CASSFGGREKLFF

v_call: TRBV5-6
d_call: .
j_call: TRBJ2-7
clone_size: .
cdr3_nt: TGTGCCAGCAGCTTAGGTCGCGGCGACGAGCAGTACTTC
cdr3_aa: CASSLGRGDEQYF